Below, 3 T cell receptor beta chains from the same sample are listed, as sequenced in a study of follicular helper T cells after annual influenza vaccination. The method was immunoSEQ multiplex PCR; TCRdb's version includes in-frame clones alone and lacks a portion of them. The sample lists under 900 clones; around 84% were seen once. Time point in this sample: 2014-2015 season, 7 days after vaccination. The specimen was CXCR5+ CD38+ circulating T follicular helper cells from blood, collected 7 days after influenza vaccination. Subset: circulating Tfh, non-naive CD4+CXCR5+PD-1+ (ICOS+CD38+ or ICOS-CD38-). The receptors shown here come from an adult who received the influenza vaccine.

V gene TRBV21-1 combines with J gene TRBJ2-5; the DNA was not compared with TRBD1, the D call given in the table. TRBV21-1 is tagged as a pseudogene. This CDR3 has 17 amino acids. This CDR3 is CASSKEDGATSEETQYF. The CDR3, as DNA: TGTGCCAGCAGCAAAGAGGATGGGGCCACCTCGGAAGAGACCCAGTACTTC.

This chain connects TRBV5-4 to TRBJ2-3, with a possible D match to TRBD1 (5 bases). V lost 3 bases and J lost 5, with 13 bases in between. The CDR3 has 14 amino acids. CDR1 and CDR2 (germline): SGHNT, YYREEE (reference sequence). CDR3 residues: CASSSKGSGDTQYF. The CDR3 DNA follows: TGTGCCAGCAGCTCGAAGGGGTCGGGAGATACGCAGTATTTT.

This chain links TRBV5-1 with TRBJ1-2, with TRBD1 matching over 9 bases. CDR3 length: 15 amino acids. V was pared by 0 bases and J by 8 bases, with 8 bases of the junction left unmatched. Per the germline V gene, CDR1 is SGHRS and CDR2 is YFSETQ. CDR3 nucleotide sequence: TGCGCCAGCAGCTTGGACCCACAGGGGGCGTACGGCTACACCTTC. It is translated as CASSLDPQGAYGYTF.